A single sample is the source of the 6 T cell receptor beta chains below, sequenced in a study of blood T cell repertoires in COVID-19. Using immunoSEQ multiplex PCR, the repertoire was profiled, and TCRdb retains in-frame clones only, with some absent. The repertoire includes about 94,000 clones, more than 75% of them detected once, and 6% to 9.5% sits in the top ten. The sample consisted of peripheral blood. The receptors come from a human donor with acute or convalescent COVID-19. The donor label of this sample is uncertain.

This clone was detected only once. The chain couples TRBV28 to TRBJ2-3, with 8 bases matching TRBD2. Unmatched junction bases numbered 10, after V lost 6 bases and J lost 5 bases. This CDR3 comprises 15 residues. CDR1 is MDHEN and CDR2 is SYDVKM in the germline V gene. CDR3 nucleotide sequence: TGTGCCAGCAGCCACCTCGGGGGGGCGGGAGATACGCAGTATTTT. Its translation is CASSHLGGAGDTQYF.

This chain connects TRBV6-5 to TRBJ2-4; perhaps TRBD2 as D (5 bases). Trimming took off 0 bases at V and 7 bases at J, with 13 bases between the two ends. The CDR3 extends over 15 amino acids. Per germline, CDR1 MNHEY and CDR2 SVGAGI. The CDR3 reads CASSYSTDSGNIQYF. CDR3 nucleotides: TGTGCCAGCAGTTACTCGACCGACTCGGGGAACATTCAGTACTTC.

This clone was seen more than once but under ten times. The chain's CDR3 is CASRTGSTRQFF. CDR3 sequence (DNA): TGTGCCAGCAGAACAGGTTCGACTAGGCAGTTCTTC. The V gene is TRBV2, the J gene TRBJ2-1; tentative D call: TRBD2 (6 bases). Germline V gene lookup returns CDR1 SNHLY and CDR2 FYNNEI. V was cut by 6 bases and J by 12 bases, with 15 bases left in between. The CDR3 is 12 amino acids.

The J gene is TRBJ2-1, the V gene TRBV7-9, with 7 bases that match TRBD2. The CDR3 covers 11 residues. Germline CDR1 and CDR2: SEHNR and FQNEAQ (reference sequence). With 6 bases clipped from V and 12 bases from J, the junction kept 5 bases outside the gene matches. The CDR3 sequence: CASRGRDGQFF. The CDR3 DNA is TGTGCCAGCAGAGGGAGGGATGGGCAGTTCTTC. Supplemented by reference TRBV7-9 and TRBJ2-1, the full variable domain reads DTGVSQNPRHKITKRGQNVTFRCDPISEHNRLYWYRQTLGQGPEFLTYFQNEAQLEKSRLLSDRFSAERPKGSFSTLEIQRTEQGDSAMYLCASRGRDGQFFGPGTRLTVL.

This rearrangement joins TRBV7-3 to TRBJ2-2; D perhaps matches TRBD2 (5 bases). The CDR3 totals 16 residues. Germline assignment: CDR1 SGHTA and CDR2 FQGTGA. The ends were cut back, 1 base at V and 1 base at J, with 10 bases in the middle. This CDR3 is CASSLSSAGNTGELFF. The CDR3 DNA follows: TGTGCCAGCAGCTTAAGTTCGGCGGGGAACACCGGGGAGCTGTTTTTT.

This clone occurred once. This chain links TRBV5-1 with TRBJ1-2, with 9 bases lining up with TRBD1. With 4 bases clipped from V and 5 bases from J, the junction kept 6 bases outside the gene matches. Germline V gene data show CDR1 as SGHRS and CDR2 as YFSETQ. The CDR3 contains 14 residues. The CDR3 DNA follows: TGCGCCAGCAGCAACGGACAGGGGATTTATGGCTACACCTTC. It specifies CASSNGQGIYGYTF.